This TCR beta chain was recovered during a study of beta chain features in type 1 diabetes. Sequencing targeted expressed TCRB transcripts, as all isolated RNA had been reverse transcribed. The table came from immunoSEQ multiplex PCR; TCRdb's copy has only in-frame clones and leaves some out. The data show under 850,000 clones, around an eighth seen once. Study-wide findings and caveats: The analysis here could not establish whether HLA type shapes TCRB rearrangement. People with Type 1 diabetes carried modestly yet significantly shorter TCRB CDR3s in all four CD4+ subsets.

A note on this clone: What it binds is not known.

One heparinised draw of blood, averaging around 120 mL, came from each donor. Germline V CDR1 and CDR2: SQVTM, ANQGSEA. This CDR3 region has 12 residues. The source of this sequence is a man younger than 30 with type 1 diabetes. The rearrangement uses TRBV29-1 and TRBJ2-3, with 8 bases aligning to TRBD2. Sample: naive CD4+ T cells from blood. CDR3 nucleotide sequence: TGCAGGGTAGCGGGGAGCACAGATACGCAGTATTTT. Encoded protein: CRVAGSTDTQYF.